Listed below are T cell receptor beta chains from one sample, sequenced in a study of cytomegalovirus exposure and HLA in healthy donors. Sequenced by immunoSEQ multiplex PCR; TCRdb stores in-frame clones only, minus some. The table shows 100,000 to 150,000 clones, with 75% to 80% occurring only once. Sequencing was carried out using PBMCs. These receptor sequences come from a man aged 40-50 years in good health and CMV-seronegative. Both conserved end residues are trimmed from each CDR3.

j_call v_call cdr3_aa
TRBJ2-5 TRBV2 ASRDSEYQETQY
TRBJ2-3 TRBV7-2 ASSVPAGTQY
TRBJ2-1 TRBV4-1 ASSQGDGGGDEQF
TRBJ2-1 TRBV4-1 ASSQVGLAYNEQF
TRBJ2-1 TRBV7-6 ASSLAASGGTNEQF
TRBJ2-1 TRBV2 ASLEGGIEQF
TRBJ1-6 TRBV5-1 ASSLDSRNNSPLH
TRBJ1-1 TRBV18 ASSEGQVGKTEAF
TRBJ1-4 TRBV28 ASSPGTGDVGPRKLF
TRBJ1-1 TRBV5-1 ASSLQGINTEAF